The rows below give T cell receptor beta chains drawn from one sample of a study of T-cell reconstitution after alpha-beta-depleted transplantation in children. TCRdb re-called the PCR reads through MiXCR, storing one row per CDR3 protein. The profile shows about 100,000 distinct CDR3 sequences, approximately 6.4% of them singletons. The input for sequencing was PBMCs, mostly from graft donor cells, taken 360 days after TCRalphabeta/CD19-depleted stem cell transplant. The receptor source for this set is a male patient aged 2-15 years who had a stem cell transplant for acute lymphoblastic leukemia, so the T cells may come from the graft donor. Each CDR3 is given with its conserved first and last residue.

CDR3 length	V gene	J gene	CDR3 protein
15	TRBV27	TRBJ2-7	CASSWAGRNSYEQYF
13	TRBV7-2	TRBJ1-1	CASSVNRNTEAFF
17	TRBV9	TRBJ1-2	CASSGPPLGHRRDGYTF
16	TRBV7-9	TRBJ2-2	CASMGPRTSGTGELFF
12	TRBV5-6	TRBJ2-7	CASSLLPYEQYF
14	TRBV2	TRBJ2-7	CASGARLGNYEQYF
12	TRBV20-1	TRBJ1-1	CSARDPLTEAFF
15	TRBV7-9	TRBJ1-6	CASSSVEGANSPLHF
13	TRBV4-2	TRBJ1-5	CASSRDFNQPQHF
14	TRBV4-1	TRBJ1-2	CASSPPDSFYGYTF
14	TRBV4-2	TRBJ2-3	CASSPEGLTDTQYF
13	TRBV20-1	TRBJ2-7	CIPLRYDGYEQYF
14	TRBV7-2	TRBJ1-1	CASSPSRGRAEAFF
18	TRBV9	TRBJ2-1	CASSVGPRVAGVYNEQFF
12	TRBV9	TRBJ2-2	CASSGAYGELFF
12	TRBV4-3	TRBJ1-1	CASSQGATEAFF
13	TRBV7-6	TRBJ2-3	CASSPLGPAPQYF
16	TRBV24-1	TRBJ2-3	CATSESSGGAWGTQYF
14	TRBV29-1	TRBJ2-3	CSVIPGLAADTQYF
15	TRBV5-1	TRBJ2-2	CASSPLTSDTGELFF
14	TRBV20-1	TRBJ2-7	CSARAPLNRYEQYF
15	TRBV12-5	TRBJ2-3	CASGLVGASTDTQYF
14	TRBV6-5	TRBJ1-2	CASSYSEVGETYTF
11	TRBV28	TRBJ2-3	CASSPEDTQYF
14	TRBV15	TRBJ2-3	CATRGGGSTDTQYF
18	TRBV4-2	TRBJ2-2	CASSQPGIGKFDAGELFF
16	TRBV2	TRBJ2-1	CASSEGLADYYNEQFF
14	TRBV12-3/TRBV12-4	TRBJ2-4	CASSPLRDRVIQYF
18	TRBV12-3/TRBV12-4	TRBJ2-5	CASSLAPSPGPRQETQYF
16	TRBV9	TRBJ2-3	CASSFLAGASTDTQYF
13	TRBV5-8	TRBJ2-7	CARSRDWANEQYF
16	TRBV4-1	TRBJ2-1	CASSQYRDRAYNEQFF